These 7 T cell receptor beta chains came from one sample sequenced in a study of cytomegalovirus exposure and HLA in healthy donors. It was with 60 Vbeta and 13 Jbeta primers that the PCR ran. The repertoire was sequenced with immunoSEQ multiplex PCR; TCRdb's copy has only in-frame clones and lacks some. The sample contains 250,000 to 350,000 clones, approximately 90% of which appear only once. Sequencing input: PBMCs. The receptor set was obtained from a woman between 18 and 29 years old in good health and CMV-seronegative.

The genes are TRBV5-6 and TRBJ2-1; weak D call: TRBD2 (6 bases). This CDR3 is built from 12 residues. Germline CDR1 SGHDT, CDR2 YYEEEE. Trimming cost V 4 bases and J 15 bases, with 17 bases left between them. This CDR3 reads CASSGRGAARFF. The CDR3 DNA reads TGTGCCAGCAGCGGACGCGGGGCCGCGAGGTTCTTC. Looking up the rest from reference TRBV5-6 and TRBJ2-1 gives the full variable domain: DAGVTQSPTHLIKTRGQQVTLRCSPKSGHDTVSWYQQALGQGPQFIFQYYEEEERQRGNFPDRFSGHQFPNYSSELNVNALLLGDSALYLCASSGRGAARFFGPGTRLTVL.

The count of this clone is one. The genes are TRBV7-3 and TRBJ2-3; 12 bases line up with TRBD2. Trimming took 5 bases from V and 9 from J; bases not matched to a gene: 12. This CDR3 comprises 16 residues. CDR1 is SGHTA and CDR2 is FQGTGA in the germline V gene. The CDR3 region has the DNA TGTGCCAGCAGCCCCTCTGGGCTAGCGGGGGGGAACACGCAGTATTTT. It codes for CASSPSGLAGGNTQYF.

The rearrangement links TRBV19 to TRBJ2-1, with D perhaps TRBD2 (7 bases). This CDR3 has 15 amino acids. V lost 5 bases to trimming and J lost 0 bases, with 11 bases between them. Germline CDR1 is LNHDA and CDR2 is SQIVND (reference sequence). The chain's CDR3 is CASSGGAGSYNEQFF. CDR3 DNA: TGTGCCAGTAGTGGGGGGGCGGGCTCCTACAATGAGCAGTTCTTC.

This clone has only one observation. V usage is TRBV18 and J usage is TRBJ1-6; unclear D gene. V was clipped by 6 bases and J by 5 bases, with 14 bases between them. The length of the CDR3 is 15 residues. Germline CDR1 is KGHSH and CDR2 is LQKENI. The CDR3 DNA follows: TGTGCCAGCTCCCTGAGGGCAGACCATAATTCACCCCTCCACTTT. Translation: CASSLRADHNSPLHF.

About this clone: This CDR3 is also generated by other DNA sequences in the sample. The CDR3 here is CASSYSRVTEAFF. The CDR3 DNA reads TGTGCCAGCAGTTACTCGCGGGTGACTGAAGCTTTCTTT. The V gene is TRBV6-5, the J gene TRBJ1-1; D gene ambiguous. Germline V gene lookup returns CDR1 MNHEY and CDR2 SVGAGI. Trimming cost V 0 bases and J 5 bases, with 7 bases left between them. This CDR3 is built from 13 residues.

This chain uses TRBV10-1 with TRBJ1-1; D gene unclear. Looked up from germline, CDR1 is WNHNN and CDR2 is SYGVQD (reference sequence). The CDR3 loop spans 12 amino acids. Trimming removed 8 bases at V and 4 bases at J, with 11 bases between. The CDR3 is CASVGGITEAFF. The CDR3, as DNA: TGCGCCAGCGTAGGAGGGATCACTGAAGCTTTCTTT.

The chain uses TRBV5-4 and TRBJ1-2; D remains ambiguous. The CDR3 is made up of 17 amino acids. V was cut by 3 bases and J by 5 bases, with 23 bases left in between. Germline V CDR1 and CDR2: SGHNT, YYREEE (reference sequence). The CDR3: CASSSHPSTEPVYGYTF. CDR3 DNA sequence: TGTGCCAGCAGCTCGCACCCTTCGACTGAACCTGTTTATGGCTACACCTTC.